This TCR beta chain stems from a study of shared clonotypes between healthy human individuals. Nashville, Tennessee was home to all donors, who were Caucasian adults. Germline V gene sequence: CDR1 KGHSH, CDR2 LQKENI. The CDR3 totals 13 residues. V was trimmed by 3 bases and J by 6 bases, leaving 12 bases between them. Genomic DNA (from each subset) was split evenly across several immunoSEQ plates. Measured with immunoSEQ multiplex PCR; TCRdb has only the in-frame clones, and not every one. The sample lists over a million clones; 96% were seen once. Study-wide results and caveats: Memory subsets generally showed smaller estimated richness than naive subsets did.

On this clone: The target antigen is unknown.

This chain uses TRBV18 with TRBJ2-7; unclear D gene. Sequencing was carried out using naive CD4+ T cells sorted from blood. Indicated subset: CD45RA+ positively selected. This sequence was found in a man between 25 and 39 years old in good health. The CDR3 region is CASSPGREFEQYF. The CDR3 DNA follows: TGTGCCAGCTCACCTGGACGCGAGTTCGAGCAGTACTTC. Based on the CDR3 plus reference TRBV18 and TRBJ2-7, the full variable domain is NAGVMQNPRHLVRRRGQEARLRCSPMKGHSHVYWYRQLPEEGLKFMVYLQKENIIDESGMPKERFSAEFPKEGPSILRIQQVVRGDSAAYFCASSPGREFEQYFGPGTRLTVT.